This T cell receptor beta chain was profiled in a study of low-dose radiotherapy and immunotherapy resistance in tumors. The wider study: Every two weeks, one day ahead of radiation and immunotherapy, cyclophosphamide 200 mg/m2 was given (intravenously).

Both TCRalpha and TCRbeta chains were reverse transcribed with V-gene-specific primers. TCRs were put through around 20 PCR cycles of amplification with Phusion. A constant-region primer and the V-primer adapter served as the primer pair. Isolated mRNA underwent amplification by in vitro transcription. A single record per CDR3 protein comes from TCRdb applying MiXCR to the reads. The sample includes under 95,000 distinct CDR3 sequences, 18% seen only once; the top ten take 2.8%. V was trimmed by 1 base and J by 2 bases, leaving 3 bases between them. CDR3 length: 13 amino acids. The V gene's germline CDR1 is SGHNT and CDR2 YENEEA. The time point: before trial treatment. Many counts were recorded for this clonotype.

Sequences were derived from PBMCs, sampled before treatment. The chain uses TRBV11-3 and TRBJ2-1; the D is unclear. The sequence was obtained from a male donor with prostate cancer. Here the CDR3 reads CASSLVPYNEQFF. In nucleotides, the CDR3 is TGTGCCAGCAGCTTAGTCCCCTACAATGAGCAGTTCTTC.